This T cell receptor beta chain is drawn from a study of T cell changes during pregnancy in multiple sclerosis. This clone came up once. The CDR3 consists of 14 residues. V lost 1 base and J 8 bases, leaving 16 bases between the germline ends. The germline V gene encodes CDR1 GTSNPN and CDR2 SVGIG (reference sequence). This table comes from immunoSEQ multiplex PCR, and its TCRdb copy is limited to in-frame clones, with some not included. This sample has about 110,000 clones; less than 95% occur once, and the top ten carry roughly 1.6%. This receptor was obtained from a female donor with multiple sclerosis, enrolled in a pregnancy study. The sequences come from peripheral blood, collected before pregnancy. This sequence joins TRBV30 and TRBJ2-3; D is possibly TRBD2 (5 bases). DNA for the CDR3: TGTGCCTGGAGTGCCGGGTCATCACGGGGTACGCAGTATTTT. Amino acid sequence: CAWSAGSSRGTQYF.